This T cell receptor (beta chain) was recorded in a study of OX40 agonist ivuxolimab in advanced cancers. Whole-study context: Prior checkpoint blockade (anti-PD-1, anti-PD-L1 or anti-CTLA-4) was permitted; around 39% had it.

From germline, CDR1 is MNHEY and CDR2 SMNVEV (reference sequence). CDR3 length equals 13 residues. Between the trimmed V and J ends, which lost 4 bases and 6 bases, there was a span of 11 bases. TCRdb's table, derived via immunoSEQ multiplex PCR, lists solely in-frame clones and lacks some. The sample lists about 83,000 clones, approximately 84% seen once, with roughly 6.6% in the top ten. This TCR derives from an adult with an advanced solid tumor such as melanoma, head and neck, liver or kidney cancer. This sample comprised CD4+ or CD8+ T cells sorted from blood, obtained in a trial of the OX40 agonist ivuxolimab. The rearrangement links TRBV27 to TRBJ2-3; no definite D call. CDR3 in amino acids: CASSSPRRDTQYF. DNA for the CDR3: TGTGCCAGCAGTTCCCCTAGACGGGATACGCAGTATTTT.